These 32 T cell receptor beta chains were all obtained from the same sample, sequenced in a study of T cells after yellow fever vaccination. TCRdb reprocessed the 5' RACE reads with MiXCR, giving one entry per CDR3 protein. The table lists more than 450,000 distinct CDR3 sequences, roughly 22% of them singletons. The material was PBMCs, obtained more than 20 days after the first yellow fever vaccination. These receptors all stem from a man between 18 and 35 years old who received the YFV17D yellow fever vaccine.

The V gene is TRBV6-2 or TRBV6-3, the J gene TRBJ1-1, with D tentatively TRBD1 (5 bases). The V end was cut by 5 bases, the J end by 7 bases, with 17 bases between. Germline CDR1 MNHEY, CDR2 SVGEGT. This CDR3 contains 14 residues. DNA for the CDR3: TGTGCCAGCAGTACAGGAGGATCGGCAAGTGAAGCTTTCTTT. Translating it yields CASSTGGSASEAFF.

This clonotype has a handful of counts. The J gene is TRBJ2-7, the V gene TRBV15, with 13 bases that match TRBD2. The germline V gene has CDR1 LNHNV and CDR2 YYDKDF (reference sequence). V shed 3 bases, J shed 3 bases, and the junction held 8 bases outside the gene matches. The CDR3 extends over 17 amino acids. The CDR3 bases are TGTGCCACCAGCAGTACTACCGGGACTAGCGGGGTCTACGAGCAGTACTTC. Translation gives CATSSTTGTSGVYEQYF.

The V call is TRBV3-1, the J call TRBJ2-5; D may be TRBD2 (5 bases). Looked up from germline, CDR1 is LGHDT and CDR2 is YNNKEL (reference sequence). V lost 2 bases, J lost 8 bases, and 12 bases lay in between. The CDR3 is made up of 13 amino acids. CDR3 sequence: CASSQRAPGTQYF. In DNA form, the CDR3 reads TGTGCCAGCAGCCAAAGGGCCCCGGGAACCCAGTACTTC.

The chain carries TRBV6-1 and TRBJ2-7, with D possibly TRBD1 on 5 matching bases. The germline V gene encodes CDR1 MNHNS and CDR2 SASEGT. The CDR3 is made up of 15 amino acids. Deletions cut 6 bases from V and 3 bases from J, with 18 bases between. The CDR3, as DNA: TGTGCCAGCAGGGCAGGGCCCCGCTTAAACTACGAGCAGTACGTC. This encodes CASRAGPRLNYEQYV.

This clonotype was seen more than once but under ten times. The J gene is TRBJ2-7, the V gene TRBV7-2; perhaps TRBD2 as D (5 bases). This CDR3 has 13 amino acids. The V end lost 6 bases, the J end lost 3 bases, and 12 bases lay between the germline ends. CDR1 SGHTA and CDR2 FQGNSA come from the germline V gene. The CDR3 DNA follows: TGTGCCAGCAGTTTTGGACGGGACTACGAGCAGTACGTC. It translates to CASSFGRDYEQYV.

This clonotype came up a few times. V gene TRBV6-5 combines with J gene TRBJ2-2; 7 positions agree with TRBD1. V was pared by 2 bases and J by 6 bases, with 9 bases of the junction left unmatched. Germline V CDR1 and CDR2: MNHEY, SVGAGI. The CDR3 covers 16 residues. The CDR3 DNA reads TGTGCCAGCAGTTACGGGCAGGGGGATTCCGCCGGGGAGCTGTTTTTT. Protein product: CASSYGQGDSAGELFF.

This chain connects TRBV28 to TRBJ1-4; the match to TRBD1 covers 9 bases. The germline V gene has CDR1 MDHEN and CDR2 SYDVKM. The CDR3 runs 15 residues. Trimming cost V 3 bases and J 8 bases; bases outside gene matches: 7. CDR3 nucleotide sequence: TGTGCCAGCAGTTTCCTACAGGGGGCGGACGAAAAACTGTTTTTT. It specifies CASSFLQGADEKLFF.

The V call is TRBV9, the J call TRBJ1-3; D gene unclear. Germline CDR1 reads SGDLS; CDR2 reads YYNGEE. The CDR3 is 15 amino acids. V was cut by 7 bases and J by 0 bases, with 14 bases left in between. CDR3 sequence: CASRHPTVSGNTIYF. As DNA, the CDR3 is TGTGCCAGCCGCCACCCGACGGTCTCTGGAAACACCATATATTTT. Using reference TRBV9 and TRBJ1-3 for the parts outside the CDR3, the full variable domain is DSGVTQTPKHLITATGQRVTLRCSPRSGDLSVYWYQQSLDQGLQFLIQYYNGEERAKGNILERFSAQQFPDLHSELNLSSLELGDSALYFCASRHPTVSGNTIYFGEGSWLTVV.

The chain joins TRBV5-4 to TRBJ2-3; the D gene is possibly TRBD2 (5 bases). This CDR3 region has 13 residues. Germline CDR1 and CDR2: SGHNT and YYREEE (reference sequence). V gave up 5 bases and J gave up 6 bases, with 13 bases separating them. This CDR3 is CASRFNSADTQYF. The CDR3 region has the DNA TGTGCCAGCAGATTCAATAGCGCGGATACGCAGTATTTT.

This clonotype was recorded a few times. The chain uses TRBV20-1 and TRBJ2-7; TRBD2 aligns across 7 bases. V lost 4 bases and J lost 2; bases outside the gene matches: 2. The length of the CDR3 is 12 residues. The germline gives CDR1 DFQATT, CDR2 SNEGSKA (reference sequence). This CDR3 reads CSATGTTYEQYV. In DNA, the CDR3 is TGCAGTGCTACCGGGACTACCTACGAGCAGTACGTC.

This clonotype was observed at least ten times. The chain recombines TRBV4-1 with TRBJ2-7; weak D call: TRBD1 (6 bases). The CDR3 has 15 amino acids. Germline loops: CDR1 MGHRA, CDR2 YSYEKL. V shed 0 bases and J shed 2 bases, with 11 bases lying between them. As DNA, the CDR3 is TGCGCCAGCAGCCAAGAAACGGACAGAACCTACGAGCAGTACGTC. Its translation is CASSQETDRTYEQYV.

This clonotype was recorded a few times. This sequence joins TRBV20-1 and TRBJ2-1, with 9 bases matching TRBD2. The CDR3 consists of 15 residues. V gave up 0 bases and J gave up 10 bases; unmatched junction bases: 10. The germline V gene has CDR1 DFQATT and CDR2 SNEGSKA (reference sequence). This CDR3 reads CSARDRRGGASEQFF. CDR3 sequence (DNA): TGCAGTGCTAGAGATAGGCGGGGGGGAGCGTCGGAGCAGTTCTTC.

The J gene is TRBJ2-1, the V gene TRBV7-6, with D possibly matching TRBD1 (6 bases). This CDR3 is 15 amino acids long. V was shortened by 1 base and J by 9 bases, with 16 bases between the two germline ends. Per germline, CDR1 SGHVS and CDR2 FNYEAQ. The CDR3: CASSLDPGGLSEQFF. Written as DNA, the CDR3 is TGTGCCAGCAGCTTAGACCCTGGGGGCCTAAGTGAGCAGTTCTTC.

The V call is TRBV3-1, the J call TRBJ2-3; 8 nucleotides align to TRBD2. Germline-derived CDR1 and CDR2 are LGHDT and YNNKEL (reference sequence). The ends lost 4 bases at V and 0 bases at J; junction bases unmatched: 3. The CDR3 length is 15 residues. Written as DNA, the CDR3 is TGTGCCAGCAGCCCTACTAGCGGTAGCACAGATACGCAGTATTTT. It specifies CASSPTSGSTDTQYF.

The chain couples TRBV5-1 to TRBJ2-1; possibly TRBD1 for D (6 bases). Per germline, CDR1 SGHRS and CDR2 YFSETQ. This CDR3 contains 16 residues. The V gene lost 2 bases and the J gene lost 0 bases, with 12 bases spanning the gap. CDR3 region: CASSLQGSGSYNEQFF. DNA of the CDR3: TGCGCCAGCAGCTTACAGGGAAGTGGCTCCTACAATGAGCAGTTCTTC.

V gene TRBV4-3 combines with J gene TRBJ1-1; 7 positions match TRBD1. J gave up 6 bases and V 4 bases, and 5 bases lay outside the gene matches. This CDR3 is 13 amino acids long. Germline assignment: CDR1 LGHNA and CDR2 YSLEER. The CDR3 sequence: CASSRGDSSEAFF. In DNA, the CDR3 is TGCGCCAGCAGCCGGGGGGACAGCTCTGAAGCTTTCTTT.

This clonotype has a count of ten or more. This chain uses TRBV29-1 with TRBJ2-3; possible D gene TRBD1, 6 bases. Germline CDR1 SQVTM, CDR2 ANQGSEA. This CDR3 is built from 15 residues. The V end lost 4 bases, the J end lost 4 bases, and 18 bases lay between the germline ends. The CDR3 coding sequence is TGCAGCGTTGTACCGCCAGGGGCGGAGGCAGATACGCAGTATTTT. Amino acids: CSVVPPGAEADTQYF.

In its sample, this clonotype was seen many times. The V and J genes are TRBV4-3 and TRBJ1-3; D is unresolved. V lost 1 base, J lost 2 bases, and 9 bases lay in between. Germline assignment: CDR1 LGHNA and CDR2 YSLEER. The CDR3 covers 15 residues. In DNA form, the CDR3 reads TGCGCCAGCAGCCAAGCGCGGACGGCTGGAAACACCATATATTTT. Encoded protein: CASSQARTAGNTIYF.

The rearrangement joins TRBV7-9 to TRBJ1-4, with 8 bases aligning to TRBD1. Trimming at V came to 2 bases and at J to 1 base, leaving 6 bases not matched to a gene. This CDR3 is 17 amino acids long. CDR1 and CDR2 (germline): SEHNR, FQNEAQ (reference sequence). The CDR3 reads CASSLSGRGRTNEKLFF. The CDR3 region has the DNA TGTGCCAGCAGCTTATCGGGCAGGGGGCGAACTAATGAAAAACTGTTTTTT.

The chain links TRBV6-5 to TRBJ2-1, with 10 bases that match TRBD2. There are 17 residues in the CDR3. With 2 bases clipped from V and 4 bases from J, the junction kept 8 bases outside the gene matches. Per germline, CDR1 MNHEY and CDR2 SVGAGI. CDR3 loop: CASSYPSSAGGYNEQFF. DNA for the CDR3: TGTGCCAGCAGTTACCCCTCGTCAGCGGGGGGGTACAATGAGCAGTTCTTC.

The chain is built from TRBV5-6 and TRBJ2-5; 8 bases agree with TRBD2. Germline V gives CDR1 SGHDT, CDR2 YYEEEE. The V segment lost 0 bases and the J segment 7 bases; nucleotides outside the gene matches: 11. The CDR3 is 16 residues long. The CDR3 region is CASSLGPSGGRGTQYF. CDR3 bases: TGTGCCAGCAGCTTGGGGCCCAGCGGGGGTAGAGGGACCCAGTACTTC. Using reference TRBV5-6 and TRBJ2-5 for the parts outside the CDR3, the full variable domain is DAGVTQSPTHLIKTRGQQVTLRCSPKSGHDTVSWYQQALGQGPQFIFQYYEEEERQRGNFPDRFSGHQFPNYSSELNVNALLLGDSALYLCASSLGPSGGRGTQYFGPGTRLLVL.

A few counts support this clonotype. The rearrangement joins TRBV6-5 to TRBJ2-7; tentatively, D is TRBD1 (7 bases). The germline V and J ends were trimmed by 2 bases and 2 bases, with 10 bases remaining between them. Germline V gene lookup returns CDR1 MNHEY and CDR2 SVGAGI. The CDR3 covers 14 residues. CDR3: CASSYGRGAYEQYF. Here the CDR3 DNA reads TGTGCCAGCAGTTACGGCAGGGGGGCCTACGAGCAGTACTTC.

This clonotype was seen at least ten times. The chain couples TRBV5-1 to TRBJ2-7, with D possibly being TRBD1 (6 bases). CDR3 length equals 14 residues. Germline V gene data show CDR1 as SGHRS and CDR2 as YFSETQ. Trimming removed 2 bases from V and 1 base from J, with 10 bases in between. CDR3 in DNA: TGCGCCAGCAGCTTTTACAGGGCGTCCTACGAGCAGTACTTC. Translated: CASSFYRASYEQYF. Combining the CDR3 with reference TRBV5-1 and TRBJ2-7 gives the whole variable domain KAGVTQTPRYLIKTRGQQVTLSCSPISGHRSVSWYQQTPGQGLQFLFEYFSETQRNKGNFPGRFSGRQFSNSRSEMNVSTLELGDSALYLCASSFYRASYEQYFGPGTRLTVT.

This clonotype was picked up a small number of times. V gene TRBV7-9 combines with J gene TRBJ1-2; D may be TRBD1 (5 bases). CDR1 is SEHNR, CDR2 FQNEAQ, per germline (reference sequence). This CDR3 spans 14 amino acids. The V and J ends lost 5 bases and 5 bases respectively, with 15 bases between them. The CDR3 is CASSQRDGGYGYTF. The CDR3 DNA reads TGTGCCAGCAGCCAACGGGACGGTGGTTATGGCTACACCTTC. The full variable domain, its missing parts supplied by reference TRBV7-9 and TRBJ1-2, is DTGVSQNPRHKITKRGQNVTFRCDPISEHNRLYWYRQTLGQGPEFLTYFQNEAQLEKSRLLSDRFSAERPKGSFSTLEIQRTEQGDSAMYLCASSQRDGGYGYTFGSGTRLTVV.

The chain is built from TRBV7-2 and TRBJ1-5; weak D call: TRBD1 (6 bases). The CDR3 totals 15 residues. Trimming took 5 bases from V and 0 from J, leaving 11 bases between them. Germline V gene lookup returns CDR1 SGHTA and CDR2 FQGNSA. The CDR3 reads CASSSRGYSNQPQHF. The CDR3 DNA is TGTGCCAGCAGCAGCAGGGGATATAGCAATCAGCCCCAGCATTTT.

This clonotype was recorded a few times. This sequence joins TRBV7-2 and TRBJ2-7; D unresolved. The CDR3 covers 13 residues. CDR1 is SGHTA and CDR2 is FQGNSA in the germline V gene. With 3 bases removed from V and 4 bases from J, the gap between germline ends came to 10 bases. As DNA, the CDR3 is TGTGCCAGCAGCTTTACGACTGGTTACGAGCAGTACGTC. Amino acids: CASSFTTGYEQYV.

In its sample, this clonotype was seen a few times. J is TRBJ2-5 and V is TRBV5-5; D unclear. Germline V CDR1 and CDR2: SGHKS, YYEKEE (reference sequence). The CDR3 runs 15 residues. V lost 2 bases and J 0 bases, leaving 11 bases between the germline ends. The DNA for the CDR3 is TGTGCCAGCAGCTTCCGGACGTCCAACCAAGAGACCCAGTACTTC. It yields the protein CASSFRTSNQETQYF.

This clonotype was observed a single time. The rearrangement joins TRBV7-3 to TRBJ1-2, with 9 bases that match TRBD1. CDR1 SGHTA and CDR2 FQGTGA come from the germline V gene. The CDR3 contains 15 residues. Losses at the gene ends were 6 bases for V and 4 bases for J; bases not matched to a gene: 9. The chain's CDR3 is CASRPPGQGSYGYTF. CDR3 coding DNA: TGTGCCAGCAGACCGCCGGGACAGGGTAGCTATGGCTACACCTTC.

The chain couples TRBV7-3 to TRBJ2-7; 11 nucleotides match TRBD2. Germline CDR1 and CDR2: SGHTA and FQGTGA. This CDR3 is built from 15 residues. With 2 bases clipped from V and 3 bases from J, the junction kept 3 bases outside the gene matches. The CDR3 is CASSLLAGGLYEQYF. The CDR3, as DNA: TGTGCCAGCAGCTTATTAGCGGGGGGGCTCTACGAGCAGTACTTC.

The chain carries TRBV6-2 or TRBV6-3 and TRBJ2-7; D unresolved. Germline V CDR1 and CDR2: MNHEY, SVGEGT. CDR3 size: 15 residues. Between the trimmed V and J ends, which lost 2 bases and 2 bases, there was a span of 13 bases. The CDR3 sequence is CASSYALWQTYEQYV. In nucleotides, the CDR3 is TGTGCCAGCAGTTACGCCTTATGGCAGACCTACGAGCAGTACGTC.

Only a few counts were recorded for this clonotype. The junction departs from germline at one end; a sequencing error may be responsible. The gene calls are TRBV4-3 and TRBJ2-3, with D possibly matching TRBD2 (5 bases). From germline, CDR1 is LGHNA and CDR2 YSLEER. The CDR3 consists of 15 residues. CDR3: CASSQEGGRTDTQYF. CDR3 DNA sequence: TGTGCCAGCAGCCAAGAGGGCGGCCGCACAGATACGCAGTATTTT.

CDR3 loop: CSVGTGANYGYTF. Here the CDR3 DNA reads TGCAGCGTTGGGACAGGGGCTAACTATGGCTACACCTTC. The genes are TRBV29-1 and TRBJ1-2; 9 nucleotides match TRBD1. This CDR3 comprises 13 residues. V gave up 4 bases and J gave up 0 bases; unmatched junction bases: 0. CDR1 SQVTM and CDR2 ANQGSEA come from the germline V gene.